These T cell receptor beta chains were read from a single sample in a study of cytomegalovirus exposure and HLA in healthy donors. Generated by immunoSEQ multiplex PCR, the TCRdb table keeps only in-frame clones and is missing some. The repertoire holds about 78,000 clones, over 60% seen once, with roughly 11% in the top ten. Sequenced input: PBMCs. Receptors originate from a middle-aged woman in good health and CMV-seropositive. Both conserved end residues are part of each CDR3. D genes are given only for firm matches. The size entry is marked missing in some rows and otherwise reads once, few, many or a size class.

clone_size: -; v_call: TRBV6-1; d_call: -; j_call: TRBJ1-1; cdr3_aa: CASSERPRGDTEAFF; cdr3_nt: TGTGCCAGCAGTGAAAGGCCCAGGGGAGACACTGAAGCTTTCTTT
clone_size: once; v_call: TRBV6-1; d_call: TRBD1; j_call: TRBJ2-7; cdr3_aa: CASSEAKTGGYEQYF; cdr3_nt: TGTGCCAGCAGTGAAGCTAAAACAGGGGGCTACGAGCAGTACTTC
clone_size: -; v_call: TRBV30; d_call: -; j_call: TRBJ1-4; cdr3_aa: CAWSLTTRERLFF; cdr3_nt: TGTGCCTGGAGTCTTACCACCAGGGAAAGACTGTTTTTT
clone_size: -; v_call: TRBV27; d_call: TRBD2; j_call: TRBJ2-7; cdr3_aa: CASSLLASGSDEQYF; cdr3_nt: TGTGCCAGCAGTTTATTGGCTAGCGGGAGCGACGAGCAGTACTTC
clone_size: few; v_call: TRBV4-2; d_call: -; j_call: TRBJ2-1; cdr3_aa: CASSQGAPAYNEQFF; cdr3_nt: TGTGCCAGCAGCCAAGGAGCGCCTGCCTACAATGAGCAGTTCTTC
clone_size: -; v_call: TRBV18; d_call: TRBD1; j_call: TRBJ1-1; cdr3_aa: CASSPGQSNTEAFF; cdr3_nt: TGTGCCAGCTCACCGGGACAGTCGAACACTGAAGCTTTCTTT
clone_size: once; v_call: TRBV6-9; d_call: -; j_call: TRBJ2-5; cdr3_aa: CASSYRVRGQETQYF; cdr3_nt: TGTGCCAGCAGTTATCGTGTCAGGGGTCAAGAGACCCAGTACTTC
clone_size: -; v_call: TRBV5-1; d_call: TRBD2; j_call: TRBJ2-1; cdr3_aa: CASSAVAGATRNEQFF; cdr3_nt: TGCGCCAGCAGCGCCGTAGCGGGAGCCACCCGGAATGAGCAGTTCTTC
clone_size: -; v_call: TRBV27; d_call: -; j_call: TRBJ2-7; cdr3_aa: CASAPRRDYEQYF; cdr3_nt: TGTGCCAGCGCCCCTCGACGGGACTACGAGCAGTACTTC
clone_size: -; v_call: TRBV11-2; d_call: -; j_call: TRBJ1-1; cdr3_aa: CASSFAGDNTEAFF; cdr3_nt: TGTGCCAGCAGCTTTGCAGGGGACAACACTGAAGCTTTCTTT
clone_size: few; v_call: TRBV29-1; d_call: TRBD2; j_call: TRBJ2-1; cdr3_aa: CSVRAGGNEQFF; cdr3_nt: TGCAGCGTTAGGGCCGGGGGGAATGAGCAGTTCTTC
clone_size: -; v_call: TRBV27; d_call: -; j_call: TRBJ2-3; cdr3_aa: CASSKKGAGGDTQYF; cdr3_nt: TGTGCCAGCAGTAAAAAGGGAGCGGGTGGAGATACGCAGTATTTT
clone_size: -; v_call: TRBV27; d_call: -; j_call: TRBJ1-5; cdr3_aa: CASSPGTNQPQHF; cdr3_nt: TGTGCCAGCAGTCCAGGCACCAATCAGCCCCAGCATTTT
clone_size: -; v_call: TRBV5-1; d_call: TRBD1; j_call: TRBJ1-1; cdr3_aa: CASSPGQKTEAFF; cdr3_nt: TGCGCCAGCAGCCCGGGACAGAAAACTGAAGCTTTCTTT
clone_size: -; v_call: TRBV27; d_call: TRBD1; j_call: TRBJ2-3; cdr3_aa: CASRKRDRVMGDTQYF; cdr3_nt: TGTGCCAGCAGGAAAAGGGACAGGGTGATGGGAGATACGCAGTATTTT
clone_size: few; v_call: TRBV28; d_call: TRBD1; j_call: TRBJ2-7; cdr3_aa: CATTDRGPGEQYF; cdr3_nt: TGTGCCACCACCGACAGGGGGCCGGGGGAGCAGTACTTC
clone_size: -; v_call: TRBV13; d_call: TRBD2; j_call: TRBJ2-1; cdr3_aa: CASSRDYYNEQFF; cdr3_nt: TGTGCCAGCAGCCGGGACTACTACAATGAGCAGTTCTTC
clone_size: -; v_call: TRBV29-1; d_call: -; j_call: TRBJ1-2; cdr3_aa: CSVETWGGRGGYTF; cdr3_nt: TGCAGCGTTGAAACTTGGGGGGGGCGCGGTGGCTACACCTTC
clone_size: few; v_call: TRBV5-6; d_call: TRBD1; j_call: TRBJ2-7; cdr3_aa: CASSYRTGAGREQYF; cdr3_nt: TGTGCCAGCAGCTACCGGACAGGGGCAGGTAGGGAGCAGTACTTC
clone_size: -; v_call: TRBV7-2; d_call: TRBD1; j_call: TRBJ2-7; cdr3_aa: CASSLRTGARDEQYF; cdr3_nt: TGTGCCAGCAGCTTACGGACAGGGGCGAGGGACGAGCAGTACTTC
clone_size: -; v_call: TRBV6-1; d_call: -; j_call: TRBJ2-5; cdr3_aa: CASSIGTLLQETQYF; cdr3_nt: TGTGCCAGCAGTATAGGGACACTCCTTCAAGAGACCCAGTACTTC
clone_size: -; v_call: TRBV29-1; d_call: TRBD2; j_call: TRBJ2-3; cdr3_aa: CSVGGPLAGGSTDTQYF; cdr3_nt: TGCAGCGTTGGCGGGCCCCTAGCGGGAGGGAGCACGGATACGCAGTATTTT
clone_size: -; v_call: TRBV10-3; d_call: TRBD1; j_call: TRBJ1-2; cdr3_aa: CAIMGTGEDGYTF; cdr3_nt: TGTGCCATCATGGGGACAGGGGAGGATGGCTACACCTTC
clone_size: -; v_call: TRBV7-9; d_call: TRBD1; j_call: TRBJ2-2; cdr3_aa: CASSLGVGGVTGELFF; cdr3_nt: TGTGCCAGCAGCTTAGGTGTAGGGGGCGTCACCGGGGAGCTGTTTTTT
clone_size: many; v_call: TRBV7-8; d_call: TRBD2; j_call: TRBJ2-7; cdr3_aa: CASSPLAGASGEQYF; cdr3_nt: TGTGCCAGCAGCCCCTTAGCGGGGGCCTCGGGGGAGCAGTACTTC
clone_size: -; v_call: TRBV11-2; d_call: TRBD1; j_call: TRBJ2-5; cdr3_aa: CASSSWDRKETQYF; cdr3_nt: TGTGCCAGCAGCTCGTGGGACAGGAAAGAGACCCAGTACTTC
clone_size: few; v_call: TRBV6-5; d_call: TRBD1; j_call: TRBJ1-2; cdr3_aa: CASRQGYGYTF; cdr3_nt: TGTGCCAGCCGACAGGGCTATGGCTACACCTTC
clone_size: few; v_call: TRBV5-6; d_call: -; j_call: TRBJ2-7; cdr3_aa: CASSFLRGSYEQYF; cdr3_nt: TGTGCCAGCAGTTTCCTTCGGGGATCCTACGAGCAGTACTTC
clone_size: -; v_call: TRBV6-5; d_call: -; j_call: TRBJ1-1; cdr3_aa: CASRHREPNTEAFF; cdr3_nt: TGTGCCAGCAGACACAGGGAACCGAACACTGAAGCTTTCTTT
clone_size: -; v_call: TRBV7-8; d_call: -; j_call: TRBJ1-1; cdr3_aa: CASRGPGNTEAFF; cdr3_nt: TGTGCCAGCAGAGGCCCAGGGAACACTGAAGCTTTCTTT
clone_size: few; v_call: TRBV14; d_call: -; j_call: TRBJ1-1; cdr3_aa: CASTLGENTEAFF; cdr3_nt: TGTGCCAGCACTCTCGGAGAGAACACTGAAGCTTTCTTT
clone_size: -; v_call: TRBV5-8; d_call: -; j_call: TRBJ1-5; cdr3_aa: CASSGGGQPQHF; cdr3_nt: TGTGCCAGCAGCGGGGGGGGTCAGCCCCAGCATTTT
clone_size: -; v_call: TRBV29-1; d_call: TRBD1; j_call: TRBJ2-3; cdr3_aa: CSSGQGAGVTDTQYF; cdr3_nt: TGCAGCTCGGGACAGGGGGCGGGAGTCACAGATACGCAGTATTTT
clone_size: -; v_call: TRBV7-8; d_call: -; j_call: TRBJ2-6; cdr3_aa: CASKRDSTSGANVLTF; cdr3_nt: TGTGCCAGCAAACGGGATTCGACGTCTGGGGCCAACGTCCTGACTTTC
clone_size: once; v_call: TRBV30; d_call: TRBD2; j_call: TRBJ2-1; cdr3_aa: CAWAPGLGYNEQFF; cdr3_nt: TGTGCCTGGGCCCCGGGACTAGGGTACAATGAGCAGTTCTTC
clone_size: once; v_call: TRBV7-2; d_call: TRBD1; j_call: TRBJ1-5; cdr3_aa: CASSWDREQPQHF; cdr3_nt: TGTGCCAGCAGCTGGGACAGGGAACAGCCCCAGCATTTT
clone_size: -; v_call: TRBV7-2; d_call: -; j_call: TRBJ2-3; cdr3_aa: CASSLGRPTSRTDTQYF; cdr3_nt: TGTGCCAGCAGCTTGGGGAGACCCACCTCTAGGACAGATACGCAGTATTTT
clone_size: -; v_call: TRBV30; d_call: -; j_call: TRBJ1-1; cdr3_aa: CACYIGGNTEAFF; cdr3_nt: TGTGCCTGTTACATAGGGGGGAACACTGAAGCTTTCTTT
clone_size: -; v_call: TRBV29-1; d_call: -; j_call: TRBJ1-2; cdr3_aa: CSVGTTGYTF; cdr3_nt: TGCAGCGTCGGGACTACTGGCTACACCTTC
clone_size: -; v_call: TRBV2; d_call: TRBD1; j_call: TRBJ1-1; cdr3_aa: CASTVQGSNTEAFF; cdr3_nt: TGTGCCAGCACCGTACAGGGGTCCAACACTGAAGCTTTCTTT
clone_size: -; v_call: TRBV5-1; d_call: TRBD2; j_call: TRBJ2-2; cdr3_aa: CASSPGLADTGELFF; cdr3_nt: TGCGCCAGCAGCCCTGGACTAGCGGACACCGGGGAGCTGTTTTTT
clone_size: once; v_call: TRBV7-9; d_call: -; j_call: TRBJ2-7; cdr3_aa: CASSEEGRGYEQYF; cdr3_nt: TGTGCCAGCAGCGAAGAAGGTCGGGGTTACGAGCAGTACTTC
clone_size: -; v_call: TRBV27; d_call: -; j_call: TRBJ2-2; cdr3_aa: CASSSDWTNAGELFF; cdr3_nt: TGTGCCAGCAGTTCGGACTGGACGAACGCCGGGGAGCTGTTTTTT
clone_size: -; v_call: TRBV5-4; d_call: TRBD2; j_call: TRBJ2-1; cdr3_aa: CASSSSGRALYNEQFF; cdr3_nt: TGTGCCAGCAGTTCTAGCGGGAGGGCGCTTTACAATGAGCAGTTCTTC
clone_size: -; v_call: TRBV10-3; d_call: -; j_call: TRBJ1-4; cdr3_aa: CATRGMSTNEKLFF; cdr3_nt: TGTGCCACCCGGGGGATGAGTACTAATGAAAAACTGTTTTTT